The entry that follows covers one T cell receptor (beta chain) sequence. The V end lost 5 bases, the J end lost 10 bases, and 11 bases lay between the germline ends. The V gene's germline CDR1 is SEHNR and CDR2 FQNEAQ (reference sequence). The CDR3 consists of 12 residues. These data belong to a study of shared clonotypes between healthy human individuals. Here immunoSEQ multiplex PCR was the method, and the copy in TCRdb shows in-frame clones only, minus some. Here the sample spans approximately 2,300,000 clones, about nine tenths being singletons. The TCR originated in a man in his late teens or twenties in good health. Some clones in this sample may be carry-over from other donors' samples. The chain couples TRBV7-9 to TRBJ1-4; maybe TRBD1 (6 bases). The sample taken for sequencing was naive CD4+ T cells from PBMCs. Described subset: CD45RA+ positively selected. CDR3 DNA sequence: TGTGCCAGCAGCGAGGGGGGCGGAAAACTGTTTTTT. It yields the protein CASSEGGGKLFF.